The text below deals with one T cell receptor (beta chain). What it binds is unknown. Primers used in a second PCR of roughly 7 to 11 cycles were a sample-barcoded 5' primer and a J-beta primer mix. TCRdb itself ran the 5' RACE reads through MiXCR, one entry per CDR3 protein. The profile shows fewer than 950,000 distinct CDR3 sequences, 53% of them singletons. The data were obtained in a study of blood T cells in healthy people across ages. General observations from the study: Among T cells, TCR beta diversity per million cells dropped roughly linearly as age rose. Estimates of total diversity, which came from one million sequenced T cells, were considered to be underestimates.

Trimming left V 7 bases short and J 0 bases short, with 6 bases between. The CDR3 has 12 residues. CDR1 MGHDK and CDR2 SYGVNS come from the germline V gene. This sequence originates from a man older than 75 in good health. Specimen: blood. The chain links TRBV25-1 to TRBJ1-1, with D hard to call. This CDR3 reads CASTTMNTEAFF. The CDR3 region has the DNA TGTGCCAGCACAACCATGAACACTGAAGCTTTCTTT.